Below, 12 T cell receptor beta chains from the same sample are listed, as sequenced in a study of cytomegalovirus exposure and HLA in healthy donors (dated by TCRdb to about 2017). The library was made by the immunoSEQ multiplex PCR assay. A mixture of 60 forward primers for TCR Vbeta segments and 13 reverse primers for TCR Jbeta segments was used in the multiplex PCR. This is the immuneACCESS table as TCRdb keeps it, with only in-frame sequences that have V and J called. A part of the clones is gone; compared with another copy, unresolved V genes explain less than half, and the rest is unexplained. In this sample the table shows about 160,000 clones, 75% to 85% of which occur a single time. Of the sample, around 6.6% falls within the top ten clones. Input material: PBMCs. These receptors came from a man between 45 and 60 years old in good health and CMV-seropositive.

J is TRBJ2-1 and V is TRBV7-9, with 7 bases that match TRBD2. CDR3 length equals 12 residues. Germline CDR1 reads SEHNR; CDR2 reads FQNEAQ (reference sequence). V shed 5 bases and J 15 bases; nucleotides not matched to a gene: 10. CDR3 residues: CASSAAGDGLFF. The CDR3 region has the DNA TGTGCCAGCAGCGCTGCGGGGGACGGGCTGTTCTTC.

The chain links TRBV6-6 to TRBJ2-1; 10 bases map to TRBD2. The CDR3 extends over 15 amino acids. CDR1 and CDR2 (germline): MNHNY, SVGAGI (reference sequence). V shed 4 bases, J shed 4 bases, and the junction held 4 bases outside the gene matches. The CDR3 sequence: CASSSSGSRYNEQFF. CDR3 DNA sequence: TGTGCCAGCAGTTCTAGCGGGAGTAGGTACAATGAGCAGTTCTTC.

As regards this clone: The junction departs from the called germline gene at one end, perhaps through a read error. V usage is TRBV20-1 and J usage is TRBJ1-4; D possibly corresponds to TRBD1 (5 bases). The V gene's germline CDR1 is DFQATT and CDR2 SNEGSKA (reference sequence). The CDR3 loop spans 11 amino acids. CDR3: CSARDIGALYF. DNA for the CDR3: TGCAGTGCTAGAGATATTGGGGCGCTCTATTTT.

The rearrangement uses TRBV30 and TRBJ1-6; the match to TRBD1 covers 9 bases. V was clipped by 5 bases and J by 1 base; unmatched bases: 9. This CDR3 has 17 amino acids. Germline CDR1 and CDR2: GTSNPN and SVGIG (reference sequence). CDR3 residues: CAWGREDRGSYNSPLHF. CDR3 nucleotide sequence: TGTGCCTGGGGGAGAGAGGACAGGGGATCCTATAATTCACCCCTCCACTTT.

The CDR3 loop is CASSRLENEQFF. The CDR3 bases are TGTGCCAGCAGCCGACTCGAGAATGAGCAGTTCTTC. The gene calls are TRBV9 and TRBJ2-1; no clear D. Germline loops: CDR1 SGDLS, CDR2 YYNGEE. This CDR3 comprises 12 residues. Trimming shortened V by 4 bases and J by 7 bases, and 9 bases separated the two germline ends.

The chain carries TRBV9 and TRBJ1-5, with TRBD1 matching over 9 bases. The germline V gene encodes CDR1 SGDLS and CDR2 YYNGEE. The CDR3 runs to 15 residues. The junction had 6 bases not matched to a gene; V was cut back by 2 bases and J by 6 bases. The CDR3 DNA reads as TGTGCCAGCAGCGTTGGACAGGGGTCTGGTCAGCCCCAGCATTTT. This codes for CASSVGQGSGQPQHF.

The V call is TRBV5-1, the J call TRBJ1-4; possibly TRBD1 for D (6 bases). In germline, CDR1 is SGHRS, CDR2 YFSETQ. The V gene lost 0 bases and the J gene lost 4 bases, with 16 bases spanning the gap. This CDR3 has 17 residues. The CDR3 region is CASSLAGAHRYNEKLFF. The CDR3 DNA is TGCGCCAGCAGCTTGGCAGGGGCCCACCGATATAATGAAAAACTGTTTTTT.

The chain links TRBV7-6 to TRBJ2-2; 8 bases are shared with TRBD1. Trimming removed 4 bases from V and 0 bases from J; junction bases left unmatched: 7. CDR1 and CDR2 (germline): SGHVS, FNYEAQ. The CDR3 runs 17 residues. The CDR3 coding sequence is TGTGCCAGCAGCTCCGGGACAGGAGCTTCGAACACCGGGGAGCTGTTTTTT. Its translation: CASSSGTGASNTGELFF.

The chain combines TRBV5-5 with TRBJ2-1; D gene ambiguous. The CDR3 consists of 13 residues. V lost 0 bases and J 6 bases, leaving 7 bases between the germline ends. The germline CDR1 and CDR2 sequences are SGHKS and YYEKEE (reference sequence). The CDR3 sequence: CASSLDYFNEQFF. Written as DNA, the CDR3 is TGTGCCAGCAGCTTGGACTATTTCAATGAGCAGTTCTTC.

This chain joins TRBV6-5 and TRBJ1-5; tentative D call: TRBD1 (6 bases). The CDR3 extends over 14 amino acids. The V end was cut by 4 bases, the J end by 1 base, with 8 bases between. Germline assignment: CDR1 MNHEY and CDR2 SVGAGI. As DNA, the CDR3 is TGTGCCAGCAGTTCCCAGGGGAGCAATCAGCCCCAGCATTTT. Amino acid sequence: CASSSQGSNQPQHF.

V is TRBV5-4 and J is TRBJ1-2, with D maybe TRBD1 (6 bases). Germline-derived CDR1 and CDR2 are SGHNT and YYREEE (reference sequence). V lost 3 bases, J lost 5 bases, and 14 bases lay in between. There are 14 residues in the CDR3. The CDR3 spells CASSWGPHEYGYTF. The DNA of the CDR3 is TGTGCCAGCAGCTGGGGGCCGCATGAATATGGCTACACCTTC.

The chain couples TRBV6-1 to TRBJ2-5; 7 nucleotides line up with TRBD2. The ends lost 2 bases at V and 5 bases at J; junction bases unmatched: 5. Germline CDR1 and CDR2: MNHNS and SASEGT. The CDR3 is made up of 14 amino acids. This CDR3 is CASSERVGGETQYF. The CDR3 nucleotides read TGTGCCAGCAGTGAACGGGTGGGGGGGGAGACCCAGTACTTC.